This TCR beta chain was captured by sequencing in a study of T cells in Graves' hyperthyroidism and ophthalmopathy. Whole-study findings and limits: In blood, most of the thyroid clonotypes expanded above 0.001 were also present.

The germline V gene has CDR1 MDHEN and CDR2 SYDVKM. V gave up 4 bases and J gave up 0 bases; unmatched junction bases: 8. The CDR3 extends over 18 amino acids. Graves' hyperthyroidism without ophthalmopathy progression within 18 months was termed stable. Regarding this clonotype: Its antigen is still unknown.

TCR beta CDR3 regions were amplified from RNA. The HTBI primer set was used in a first-round RT-PCR of the TCR CDR3. In TCRdb, the multiplex PCR reads were re-called with MiXCR into one record per CDR3 protein. The sample has 450,000 to 650,000 distinct CDR3 sequences, under 25% seen once; the top ten hold around 27%. What was sequenced was blood. The TCR sequence derives from a young man with Graves' hyperthyroidism. V usage is TRBV28 and J usage is TRBJ2-6, with 8 bases lining up with TRBD1. CDR3 sequence (DNA): TGTGCCAGCAGTTCTCCAGGGGGCGGACTCTCTGGGGCCAACGTCCTGACTTTC. Amino acid sequence: CASSSPGGGLSGANVLTF.